This T cell receptor (beta chain) was profiled in a study of CD8 T cells in Susac syndrome. Whole-study context: Each patient with Susac syndrome, at the time of blood draw, was therapy-naive, on corticosteroids, or on intravenous immunoglobulin alone.

The germline V and J ends were trimmed by 3 bases and 7 bases, with 15 bases remaining between them. The CDR3 runs to 13 residues. CDR1 DFQATT and CDR2 SNEGSKA come from the germline V gene (reference sequence). Random hexamers served to reverse transcribe about 0.5 to 1 ug RNA. TCRdb analysed the immunoSEQ multiplex PCR reads with MiXCR anew, one entry per CDR3 protein. The sample lists 200,000 or so distinct CDR3 sequences; more than 85% were seen once. V is TRBV20-1 and J is TRBJ1-2; D might be TRBD1 (6 bases). This clonotype originated in a human donor with Susac syndrome. Material: CD8+ T cells from PBMCs. The CDR3 sequence: CSASQTGRSGYTF. DNA of the CDR3: TGCAGTGCTAGTCAAACAGGGAGGAGTGGCTACACCTTC.